A selection of T cell receptor beta chains follows, all from one sample in a study of T cell changes during pregnancy in multiple sclerosis. Profiled with immunoSEQ multiplex PCR; TCRdb holds only in-frame clones, not every one. There are around 78,000 clones in the sample; 93% occur only once, and roughly 2.5% lies in the top ten. The sequencing here drew on peripheral blood, taken in the second trimester of pregnancy. These receptors originate from a female donor with multiple sclerosis, enrolled in a pregnancy study. The conserved cysteine and the conserved F or W are not part of the CDR3 here. Not all rows give a size; the values are once, few, many and, for expanded clones, a class.

v_gene	j_gene	abundance	CDR3aa
TRBV2	TRBJ1-2	-	ASTRRITGNYGYT
TRBV19	TRBJ2-1	-	APLRLAGGRGTYNEQF
TRBV25-1	TRBJ2-7	-	ASSIGDEQY
TRBV19	TRBJ2-7	-	ASSIGILREQY
TRBV10-3	TRBJ1-5	once	AAGGDLNQPQH
TRBV6-5	TRBJ1-2	-	ASSYDGENLYGYT
TRBV7-7	TRBJ2-7	-	ASSLGGAGGYEQY
TRBV18	TRBJ2-5	-	ASSLNQETQY
TRBV5-4	TRBJ2-5	-	ASSLGLEETQY
TRBV9	TRBJ1-4	-	ASSVGGAVEKLF
TRBV19	TRBJ1-1	-	ASSITGIKNTEAF
TRBV7-9	TRBJ1-2	-	ASSFGGSGYT
TRBV9	TRBJ2-4	once	ASSVAGELENIQY
TRBV30	TRBJ1-5	-	AYGTGSNQPQH
TRBV5-6	TRBJ1-1	once	ASSPRGHRATEAF
TRBV27	TRBJ2-7	-	ASSLRDRVGEQY
TRBV11-2	TRBJ2-5	-	ASSRGTYQETQY
TRBV2	TRBJ2-3	many	ASAGQGVWDTQY
TRBV14	TRBJ2-1	-	ASSPSTTSGYNEQF
TRBV19	TRBJ1-2	-	ASSTGIPQANYGYT
TRBV10-3	TRBJ2-1	-	AISDLGLLAGKIYNEQF
TRBV5-5	TRBJ1-4	-	ASSLGGAEKLF
TRBV4-2	TRBJ2-1	-	ASTPGAGQGNEQF
TRBV5-1	TRBJ1-4	once	ASSLGGDEKLF
TRBV7-9	TRBJ1-5	-	ASSTTTGISNQPQH
TRBV25-1	TRBJ2-5	-	ASSGPTGLGETQY